This T cell receptor beta chain stems from a study of shared clonotypes between healthy human individuals. Study-wide context: Each donor had three CD4 naive, three CD4 memory, two CD8 naive and one CD8 memory plate. Study-wide results and limits: Few donors restricted represented genetic and exposure-history diversity.

Concerning this clone itself: Its antigen is not identified. Other DNA variants within this sample encode the same CDR3.

Splitting of each subset's genomic DNA was done evenly across several immunoSEQ plates. Data came from immunoSEQ multiplex PCR; TCRdb stores just in-frame clones and leaves some out. Of around 1.6 million clones detected, roughly 98% appear once; the ten largest clones hold about 0.45%. CDR3 length equals 13 residues. The germline gives CDR1 SGHRS, CDR2 YFSETQ. V was shortened by 0 bases and J by 1 base, with 5 bases between the two germline ends. Sequencing was performed on naive CD4+ T cells sorted from blood. Subset defined: CD45RA+ positively selected. The receptor was isolated from a man aged 25 to 40 in good health. The chain carries TRBV5-1 and TRBJ2-7; D gene uncertain. CDR3 protein: CASSLGISYEQYF. CDR3 sequence (DNA): TGCGCCAGCAGCTTGGGAATATCCTACGAGCAGTACTTC.